This T cell receptor beta chain was captured in a study of T-cell reconstitution after alpha-beta-depleted transplantation in children. Findings of the study overall: There were some patients whose high TCRbeta diversity at day 60 came from surviving recipient T cells and thymic progenitors.

This clonotype was counted at least ten times. Its specificity is not known. Unique molecular identifiers were incorporated when the TCRbeta library was constructed. TCRdb reanalysed the PCR reads using MiXCR and keeps one entry per CDR3 protein. The sample has about 170,000 distinct CDR3 sequences; more than 9.5% are singletons. This CDR3 has 14 residues. V lost 3 bases, J lost 3 bases, and 11 bases lay in between. The sequence derives from a boy aged 2 to 10 with acute myeloid leukemia, due to receive a stem cell transplant. This chain uses TRBV12-3 or TRBV12-4 with TRBJ1-2; D is undetermined. Sequenced here: PBMCs, sampled before TCRalphabeta/CD19-depleted stem cell transplant. The CDR3 region has the DNA TGTGCCAGCAGTTTGTCCCAGGCGCACTATGGCTACACCTTC. It encodes CASSLSQAHYGYTF.